This TCR beta chain appears in the sequencing data of a study of shared clonotypes between healthy human individuals. Study results and caveats: On the whole, naive subsets had larger estimated richness than memory subsets had.

On this clone itself: The antigen is unknown.

Germline assignment: CDR1 LNHNV and CDR2 YYDKDF (reference sequence). The CDR3 is 15 amino acids. V gave up 1 base and J gave up 4 bases, with 10 bases separating them. Adult Caucasians living in Nashville, Tennessee made up all of the donors. Using immunoSEQ multiplex PCR, the repertoire was profiled, and TCRdb retains in-frame clones only, with some absent. Among about 610,000 clones listed, more than 95% were seen once. This receptor was identified in a woman in her 30s in good health. Sequenced sample: naive CD4+ T cells sorted from blood. Subset noted: CD45RA+ positively selected. This rearrangement joins TRBV15 to TRBJ1-4; D possibly corresponds to TRBD1 (6 bases). The CDR3 spells CATSRGGGRNEKLFF. The CDR3 DNA sequence: TGTGCCACCAGCAGAGGAGGGGGACGTAATGAAAAACTGTTTTTT.